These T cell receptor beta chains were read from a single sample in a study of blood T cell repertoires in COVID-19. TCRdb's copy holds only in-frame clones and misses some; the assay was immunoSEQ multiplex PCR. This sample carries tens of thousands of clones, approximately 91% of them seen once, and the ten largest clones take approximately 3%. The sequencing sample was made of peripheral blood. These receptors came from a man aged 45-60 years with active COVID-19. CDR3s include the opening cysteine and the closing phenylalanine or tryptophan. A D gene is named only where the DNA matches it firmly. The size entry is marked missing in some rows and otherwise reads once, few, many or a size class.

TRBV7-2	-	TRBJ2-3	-	CASSLAAGGWADTQYF	TGTGCCAGCAGCTTAGCGGCAGGAGGGTGGGCAGATACGCAGTATTTT
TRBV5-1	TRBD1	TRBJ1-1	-	CASSLRPGQGSMNTEAFF	TGCGCCAGCAGCCTCCGTCCGGGACAGGGGTCAATGAACACTGAAGCTTTCTTT
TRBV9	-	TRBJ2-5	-	CASSAGGAVMETQYF	TGTGCCAGCAGCGCGGGGGGCGCGGTGATGGAGACCCAGTACTTC
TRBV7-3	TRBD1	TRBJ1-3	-	CASSLGQGTGGNTIYF	TGTGCCAGCAGCTTGGGTCAAGGGACAGGTGGAAACACCATATATTTT
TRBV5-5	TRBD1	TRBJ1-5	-	CASSEGQGNQPQHF	TGTGCCAGCAGCGAGGGACAGGGCAATCAGCCCCAGCATTTT
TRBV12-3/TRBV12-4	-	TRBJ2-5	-	CASSAGLKTQYF	TGTGCCAGCAGCGCAGGGTTGAAGACCCAGTACTTC
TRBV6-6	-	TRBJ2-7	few	CASTPVRGEQYF	TGTGCCAGCACGCCTGTCAGGGGCGAGCAGTACTTC
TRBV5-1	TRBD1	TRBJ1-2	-	CASSFWTGGGYTF	TGCGCCAGCAGCTTTTGGACAGGGGGTGGCTACACCTTC
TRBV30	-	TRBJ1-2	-	CAWSVPRDFYGYTF	TGTGCCTGGAGTGTACCCAGGGACTTCTATGGCTACACCTTC
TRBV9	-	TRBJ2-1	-	CASSVKALGSYNEQFF	TGTGCCAGCAGCGTAAAAGCGCTGGGCTCCTACAATGAGCAGTTCTTC
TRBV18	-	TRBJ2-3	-	CASSPTVRVTDTQYF	TGTGCCAGCTCACCAACTGTGCGGGTCACAGATACGCAGTATTTT
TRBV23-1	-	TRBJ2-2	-	CASSPTFNWTETTGELFF	TGCGCCAGCAGTCCTACTTTTAATTGGACAGAAACCACCGGGGAGCTGTTTTTT
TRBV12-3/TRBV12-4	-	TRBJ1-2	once	CASRATGNYGYTF	TGTGCCAGCAGAGCAACAGGGAACTATGGCTACACCTTC
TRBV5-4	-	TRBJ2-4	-	CASSLDIGGWDIQYF	TGTGCCAGCAGCTTGGATATTGGGGGCTGGGACATTCAGTACTTC
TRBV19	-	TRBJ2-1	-	CASSIVGAGYYEQFF	TGTGCCAGTAGTATAGTAGGAGCAGGGTACTATGAGCAGTTCTTC
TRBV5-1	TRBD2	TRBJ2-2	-	CASTRTSGKRDTGELFF	TGCGCCAGCACCCGGACTAGCGGGAAACGGGACACCGGGGAGCTGTTTTTT
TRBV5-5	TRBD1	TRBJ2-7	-	CASSALLPGTGSSYEQYF	TGTGCCAGCAGTGCCCTGCTCCCCGGGACAGGGAGCTCCTACGAGCAGTACTTC
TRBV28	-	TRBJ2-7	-	CASSPWTANSYEQYF	TGTGCCAGCAGTCCCTGGACAGCGAACTCCTACGAGCAGTACTTC
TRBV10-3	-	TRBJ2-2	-	CAISESGTNTGELFF	TGTGCCATCAGTGAGTCGGGCACGAACACCGGGGAGCTGTTTTTT
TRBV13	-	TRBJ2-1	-	CASSYQSRRGEQFF	TGTGCCAGCAGCTACCAGTCAAGGCGGGGTGAGCAGTTCTTC
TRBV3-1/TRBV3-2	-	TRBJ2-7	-	CASSQRPSGGREQYF	TGTGCCAGCAGCCAAAGGCCGTCGGGTGGGAGAGAGCAGTACTTC
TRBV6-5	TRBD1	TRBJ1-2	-	CASSYQGAVGYTF	TGTGCCAGCAGTTACCAGGGGGCGGTTGGCTACACCTTC
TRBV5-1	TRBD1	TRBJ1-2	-	CASSRDRDYGYTF	TGCGCCAGCAGCCGGGACAGGGACTATGGCTACACCTTC
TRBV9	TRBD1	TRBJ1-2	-	CASSVGQGRYGYTF	TGTGCCAGCAGCGTAGGACAGGGTCGGTATGGCTACACCTTC
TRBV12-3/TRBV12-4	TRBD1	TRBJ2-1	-	CASSPDRGVQFF	TGTGCCAGCAGTCCCGACAGGGGGGTGCAGTTCTTC
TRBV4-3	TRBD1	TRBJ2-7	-	CASSQDLDRYEQYF	TGCGCCAGCAGCCAAGACCTGGACAGGTACGAGCAGTACTTC
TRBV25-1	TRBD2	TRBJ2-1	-	CASSERLAGYEQFF	TGTGCCAGCAGTGAAAGGCTAGCGGGATACGAGCAGTTCTTC
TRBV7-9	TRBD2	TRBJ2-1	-	CASSFPGGPYNEQFF	TGTGCCAGCAGCTTTCCGGGGGGGCCGTACAATGAGCAGTTCTTC
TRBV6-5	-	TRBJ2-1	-	CASRTSSRSYNEQFF	TGTGCCAGCAGGACTAGTAGTAGGTCCTACAATGAGCAGTTCTTC
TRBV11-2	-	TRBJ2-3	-	CASSTPGLRTDTQYF	TGTGCCAGCAGTACTCCGGGACTCAGGACAGATACGCAGTATTTT
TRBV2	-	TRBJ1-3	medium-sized	CASSEGQGIGNTIYF	TGTGCCAGCAGTGAGGGGCAGGGCATAGGAAACACCATATATTTT
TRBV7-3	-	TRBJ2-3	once	CASSALSSAGTDTQYF	TGTGCCAGCAGCGCCCTATCTAGCGCTGGCACAGATACGCAGTATTTT